One sample yielded the 16 T cell receptor beta chains listed below, sequenced in a study of cytomegalovirus exposure and HLA in healthy donors. The PCR had 60 Vbeta and 13 Jbeta primers. Clones were read by immunoSEQ multiplex PCR, and TCRdb kept only the in-frame ones, dropping some. The table shows some 180,000 clones, with about 82% occurring only once. What was sequenced was PBMCs. These receptors were taken from a woman in her 50s in good health and CMV-seronegative.

The chain uses TRBV6-6 and TRBJ2-1; perhaps TRBD2 as D (6 bases). Germline assignment: CDR1 MNHNY and CDR2 SVGAGI (reference sequence). The V and J ends lost 2 bases and 0 bases respectively, with 11 bases between them. The CDR3 runs to 16 residues. CDR3 sequence: CASSYGLARSYNEQFF. In nucleotides, the CDR3 is TGTGCCAGCAGTTACGGGCTAGCGCGCTCCTACAATGAGCAGTTCTTC.

J is TRBJ2-1 and V is TRBV5-1, with 12 positions matching TRBD1. The CDR3 is 15 amino acids. V lost 8 bases, J lost 8 bases, and 11 bases stayed unmatched. Germline V gene lookup returns CDR1 SGHRS and CDR2 YFSETQ. CDR3 bases: TGCGCCAGTCAACGGGACAGGGGGCAACTTGATGAGCAGTTCTTC. The encoded protein is CASQRDRGQLDEQFF.

The J gene is TRBJ1-1, the V gene TRBV30; 9 bases align to TRBD1. The CDR3 extends over 17 amino acids. Germline V gene sequence: CDR1 GTSNPN, CDR2 SVGIG (reference sequence). Trimming at V came to 3 bases and at J to 5 bases, leaving 16 bases not matched to a gene. CDR3 loop: CAWSAAVRDRARTEAFF. The CDR3, as DNA: TGTGCCTGGAGCGCCGCAGTTCGGGACAGGGCTAGGACTGAAGCTTTCTTT.

V and J are TRBV28 and TRBJ2-7; D possibly corresponds to TRBD1 (5 bases). Germline V gene sequence: CDR1 MDHEN, CDR2 SYDVKM. The CDR3 sequence is 15 residues long. V was clipped by 2 bases and J by 3 bases, with 14 bases between them. CDR3 region: CASSLIVAGNYEQYF. CDR3 sequence (DNA): TGTGCCAGCAGTTTAATTGTGGCAGGGAACTACGAGCAGTACTTC.

J is TRBJ1-5 and V is TRBV27; 8 nucleotides line up with TRBD1. V shed 6 bases and J 3 bases; nucleotides not matched to a gene: 16. The CDR3 is made up of 18 amino acids. CDR1 MNHEY and CDR2 SMNVEV come from the germline V gene (reference sequence). This CDR3 is CASRPYQGARGSNQPQHF. In nucleotides, the CDR3 is TGTGCCAGCAGGCCATACCAGGGGGCCAGGGGATCCAATCAGCCCCAGCATTTT.

The genes are TRBV4-1 and TRBJ1-5, with 7 bases fitting TRBD1. V dropped 5 bases and J dropped 4; count of bases not matched to a gene: 5. CDR3 length equals 14 residues. Germline V lookup: CDR1 MGHRA, CDR2 YSYEKL. The CDR3 DNA reads TGCGCCAGCAGCAACCGGGACAGTAATCAGCCCCAGCATTTT. Protein product: CASSNRDSNQPQHF.

The chain is built from TRBV30 and TRBJ2-5; the match to TRBD2 covers 7 bases. Losses at the gene ends were 3 bases for V and 4 bases for J; bases not matched to a gene: 2. The CDR3 totals 12 residues. CDR1 and CDR2 from the germline V gene are GTSNPN and SVGIG (reference sequence). The CDR3: CAWSPGGETQYF. CDR3 sequence (DNA): TGTGCCTGGAGCCCGGGGGGAGAGACCCAGTACTTC.

This chain joins TRBV9 and TRBJ2-3; the match to TRBD2 covers 10 bases. V trimming: 0 bases; J trimming: 3 bases; junction bases outside the gene matches: 1. The CDR3 is 15 residues long. Germline CDR1 SGDLS, CDR2 YYNGEE. CDR3 in amino acids: CASSVVSGRTDTQYF. In DNA form, the CDR3 reads TGTGCCAGCAGCGTAGTTAGCGGGAGGACAGATACGCAGTATTTT.

This clone was counted once. The CDR3 reads CASSLPFARGSYEQYF. The CDR3 nucleotides read TGTGCCAGCTCACTTCCCTTCGCGCGAGGCTCCTACGAGCAGTACTTC. The rearrangement joins TRBV18 to TRBJ2-7; no reliable D call. Trimming pared 4 bases from V and 0 bases from J, leaving 16 bases between. Germline lookup yields CDR1 KGHSH and CDR2 LQKENI. This CDR3 is built from 16 residues.

This chain joins TRBV28 and TRBJ1-2, with D perhaps TRBD1 (5 bases). The CDR3 is 12 amino acids. Trimming took off 5 bases at V and 8 bases at J, with 12 bases between the two ends. Germline loops: CDR1 MDHEN, CDR2 SYDVKM. DNA for the CDR3: TGTGCCAGCAGTCGACAGCCTCGGGGCTACACCTTC. Translated: CASSRQPRGYTF.

The chain recombines TRBV28 with TRBJ1-5; TRBD1 is a possible D gene (6 bases). The germline gives CDR1 MDHEN, CDR2 SYDVKM. The CDR3 sequence is 15 residues long. The V and J ends lost 4 bases and 1 base respectively, with 11 bases between them. CDR3: CASSSTGLSNQPQHF. Here the CDR3 DNA reads TGTGCCAGCAGTTCTACAGGGTTAAGCAATCAGCCCCAGCATTTT.

This chain links TRBV27 with TRBJ2-5, with TRBD2 as a possible D gene (5 bases). The CDR3 is 15 amino acids. Trimming took off 5 bases at V and 4 bases at J, with 17 bases between the two ends. Germline loops: CDR1 MNHEY, CDR2 SMNVEV (reference sequence). The CDR3 DNA reads TGTGCCAGCAGTCCAATCGAGAGGGTAGGAGAGACCCAGTACTTC. Its protein product is CASSPIERVGETQYF.

The V gene is TRBV10-3, the J gene TRBJ2-1; tentative D call: TRBD1 (6 bases). Germline CDR1 ENHRY, CDR2 SYGVKD. The ends were cut back, 0 bases at V and 12 bases at J, with 15 bases in the middle. CDR3 length: 14 residues. CDR3 amino acids: CAISESWATGLQFF. The CDR3 coding sequence is TGTGCCATCAGTGAGTCATGGGCCACAGGGCTGCAGTTCTTC.

The gene calls are TRBV6-1 and TRBJ1-5, with a possible D match to TRBD1 (5 bases). CDR1 and CDR2 (germline): MNHNS, SASEGT. Trimming removed 1 base from V and 6 bases from J, with 10 bases in between. CDR3 length: 14 residues. CDR3 amino acids: CASSEGRVSQPQHF. CDR3 DNA sequence: TGTGCCAGCAGTGAAGGCAGGGTAAGTCAGCCCCAGCATTTT.

The CDR3 protein is CASSLGITGDYGYTF. The CDR3 region has the DNA TGTGCCAGCAGCTTAGGCATAACAGGGGACTATGGCTACACCTTC. This chain links TRBV7-2 with TRBJ1-2, with 7 bases lining up with TRBD1. V shed 1 base and J 3 bases; nucleotides not matched to a gene: 5. Looked up from germline, CDR1 is SGHTA and CDR2 is FQGNSA. The CDR3 length is 15 residues.

The chain employs TRBV6-1 and TRBJ2-6; no reliable D call. Germline values: CDR1 MNHNS, CDR2 SASEGT. The CDR3 contains 15 residues. With 4 bases removed from V and 1 base from J, the gap between germline ends came to 8 bases. CDR3 in amino acids: CASSVRSSGANVLTF. CDR3 sequence (DNA): TGTGCCAGCAGTGTTAGGAGTTCTGGGGCCAACGTCCTGACTTTC.